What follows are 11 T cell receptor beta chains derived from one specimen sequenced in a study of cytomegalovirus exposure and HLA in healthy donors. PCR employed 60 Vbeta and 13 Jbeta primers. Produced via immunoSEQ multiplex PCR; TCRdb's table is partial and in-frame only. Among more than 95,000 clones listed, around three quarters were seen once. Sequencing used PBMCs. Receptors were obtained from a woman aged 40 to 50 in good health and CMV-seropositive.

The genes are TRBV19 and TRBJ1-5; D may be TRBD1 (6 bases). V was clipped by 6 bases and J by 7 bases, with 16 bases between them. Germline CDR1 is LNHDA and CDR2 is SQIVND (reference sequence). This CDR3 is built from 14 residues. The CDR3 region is CASSTTRGWQPQHF. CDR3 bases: TGTGCCAGTAGCACTACCAGGGGTTGGCAGCCCCAGCATTTT.

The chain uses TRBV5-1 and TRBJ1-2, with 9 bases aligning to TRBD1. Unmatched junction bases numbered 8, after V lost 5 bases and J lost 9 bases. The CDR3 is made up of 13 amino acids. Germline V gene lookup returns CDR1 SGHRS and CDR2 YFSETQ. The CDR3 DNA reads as TGCGCCAGCAGGCGGACAGGGGCTCGTAGCTACACCTTC. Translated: CASRRTGARSYTF.

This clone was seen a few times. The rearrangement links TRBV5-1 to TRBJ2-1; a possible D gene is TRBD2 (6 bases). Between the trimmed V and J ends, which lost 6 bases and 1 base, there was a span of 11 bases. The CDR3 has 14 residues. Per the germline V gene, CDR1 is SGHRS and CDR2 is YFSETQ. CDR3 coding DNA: TGCGCCAGCACACCCGGGAGTTCCTACAATGAGCAGTTCTTC. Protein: CASTPGSSYNEQFF.

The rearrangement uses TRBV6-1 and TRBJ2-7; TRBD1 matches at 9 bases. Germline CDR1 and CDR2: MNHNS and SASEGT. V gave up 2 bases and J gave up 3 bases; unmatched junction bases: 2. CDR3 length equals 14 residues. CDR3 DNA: TGTGCCAGCAGTGAAAGGGACAGGGTCTACGAGCAGTACTTC. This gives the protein CASSERDRVYEQYF.

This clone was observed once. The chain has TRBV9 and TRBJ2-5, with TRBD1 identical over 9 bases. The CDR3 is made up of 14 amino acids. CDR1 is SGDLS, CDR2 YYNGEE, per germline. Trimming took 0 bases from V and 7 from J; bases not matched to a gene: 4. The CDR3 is CASSVGGQGGTQYF. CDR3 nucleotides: TGTGCCAGCAGCGTAGGGGGACAGGGAGGGACCCAGTACTTC.

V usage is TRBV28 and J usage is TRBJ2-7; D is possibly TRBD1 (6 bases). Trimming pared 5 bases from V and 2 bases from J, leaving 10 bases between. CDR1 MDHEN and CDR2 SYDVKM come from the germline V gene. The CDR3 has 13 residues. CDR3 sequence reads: CASSRGHPYEQYF. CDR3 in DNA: TGTGCCAGCAGTAGGGGACACCCCTACGAGCAGTACTTC.

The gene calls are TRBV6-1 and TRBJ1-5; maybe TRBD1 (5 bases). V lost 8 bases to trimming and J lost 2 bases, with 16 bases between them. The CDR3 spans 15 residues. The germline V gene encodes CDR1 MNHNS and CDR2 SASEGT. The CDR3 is CASRSEGLRNQPQHF. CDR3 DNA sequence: TGTGCCAGCCGATCGGAGGGGCTTCGCAATCAGCCCCAGCATTTT.

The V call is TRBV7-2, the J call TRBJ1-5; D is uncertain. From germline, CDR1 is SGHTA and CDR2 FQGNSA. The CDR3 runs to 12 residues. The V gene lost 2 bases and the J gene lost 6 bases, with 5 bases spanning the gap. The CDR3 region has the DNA TGTGCCAGCAGCTTATCAGTTCAGCCCCAGCATTTT. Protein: CASSLSVQPQHF.

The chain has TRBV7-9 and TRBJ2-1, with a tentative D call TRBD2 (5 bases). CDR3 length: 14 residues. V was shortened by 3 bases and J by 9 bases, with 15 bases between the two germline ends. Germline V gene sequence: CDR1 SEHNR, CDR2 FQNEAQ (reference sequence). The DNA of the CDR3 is TGTGCCAGCAGCTTGGAATCGGAGGTCGGTGAGCAGTTCTTC. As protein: CASSLESEVGEQFF.

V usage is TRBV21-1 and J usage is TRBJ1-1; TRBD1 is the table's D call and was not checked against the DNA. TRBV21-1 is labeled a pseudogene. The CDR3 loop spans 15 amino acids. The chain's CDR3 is CASTTPGQGSSEAFF. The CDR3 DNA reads TGTGCCAGCACGACTCCGGGACAGGGGTCATCTGAAGCTTTCTTT.

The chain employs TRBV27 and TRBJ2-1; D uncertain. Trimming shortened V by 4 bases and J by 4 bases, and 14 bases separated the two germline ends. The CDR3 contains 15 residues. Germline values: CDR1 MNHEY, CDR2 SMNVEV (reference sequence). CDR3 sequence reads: CASSSVSRPYNEQFF. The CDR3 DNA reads TGTGCCAGCAGTTCGGTATCCCGTCCGTACAATGAGCAGTTCTTC.